The clone carrying this TCR beta chain was counted only a few times. Its antigen remains unknown. The data originate from a study of Tregs in tolerant kidney transplant recipients. Whole-study results and caveats: The small number of patients limits these findings pending further validation.

The protocol was immunoSEQ multiplex PCR, while the TCRdb copy is restricted to in-frame clones and leaves out a portion. The table lists about 110,000 clones, around 87% of them singletons. This CDR3 spans 14 amino acids. V was pared by 4 bases and J by 7 bases, with 14 bases between. Germline CDR1 and CDR2: SGHTA and FQGNSA. The sequence derives from a human donor who received a combined kidney and bone marrow transplant. This rearrangement joins TRBV7-2 to TRBJ1-5; perhaps TRBD1 as D (5 bases). The material sequenced was CD4+ T cells from blood, taken before the transplant. In DNA form, the CDR3 reads TGTGCCAGCAGCTCGGGGGGGAATCGCCAGCCCCAGCATTTT. Encoded protein: CASSSGGNRQPQHF.